Listed below are T cell receptor beta chains from one sample, sequenced in a study of blood T cell repertoires in COVID-19. The protocol was immunoSEQ multiplex PCR, while the TCRdb copy is restricted to in-frame clones and leaves out a portion. The table lists 150,000 or so clones, roughly 84% of them singletons. The source material was peripheral blood. The receptors derive from a woman aged 55-70 years with acute or convalescent COVID-19. The CDR3 runs from the conserved cysteine through the conserved F or W. A D gene is named only where the DNA matches it firmly. Clone size appears in some rows only: once, few, many, or a class for an expanded clone.

size: NA
V: TRBV19
D: TRBD1
length: 14
J: TRBJ1-2
DNA: TGTGCCAGTAGTTGGACAGGGGGCGAACGCGGCTACACCTTC
CDR3: CASSWTGGERGYTF

size: NA
V: TRBV7-2
D: NA
length: 14
J: TRBJ2-7
DNA: TGTGCCAGCAGCTTAGATATCGGGAACTACGAGCAGTACTTC
CDR3: CASSLDIGNYEQYF

size: NA
V: TRBV7-8
D: NA
length: 13
J: TRBJ2-7
DNA: TGTGCCAGCAGCCGGGGGGCAGTCTACGAGCAGTACTTC
CDR3: CASSRGAVYEQYF

size: NA
V: TRBV15
D: NA
length: 12
J: TRBJ1-4
DNA: TGTGCTACACAGGGAGGGTATGAAAAACTGTTTTTT
CDR3: CATQGGYEKLFF

size: few
V: TRBV7-9
D: NA
length: 15
J: TRBJ1-6
DNA: TGTGCCAGCAGCATAAGCGGACAGTATAATTCACCCCTCCACTTT
CDR3: CASSISGQYNSPLHF

size: NA
V: TRBV7-9
D: TRBD1
length: 15
J: TRBJ2-1
DNA: TGTGCCAGCAGCTTATTGTACAGGGGGCGGAATGAGCAGTTCTTC
CDR3: CASSLLYRGRNEQFF

size: NA
V: TRBV19
D: NA
length: 14
J: TRBJ2-5
DNA: TGTGCCAGTAGTACCCAGGACGGGGAAGAGACCCAGTACTTC
CDR3: CASSTQDGEETQYF

size: NA
V: TRBV9
D: TRBD2
length: 15
J: TRBJ2-7
DNA: TGTGCCAGCAGCGCGGGGACTAGCGGGATTTACGAGCAGTACTTC
CDR3: CASSAGTSGIYEQYF

size: NA
V: TRBV6-5
D: NA
length: 14
J: TRBJ2-5
DNA: TGTGCCAGCAGCCAAACCAGGGTTACCGAGACCCAGTACTTC
CDR3: CASSQTRVTETQYF

size: NA
V: TRBV6-6
D: NA
length: 14
J: TRBJ2-1
DNA: TGTGCCAGCAGTCCGACAGGCCCCAACAATGAGCAGTTCTTC
CDR3: CASSPTGPNNEQFF

size: few
V: TRBV13
D: TRBD1
length: 19
J: TRBJ2-6
DNA: TGTGCCAGCAGGTCCTCCCACGGGACAGGGCTCTCTGGGGCCAACGTCCTGACTTTC
CDR3: CASRSSHGTGLSGANVLTF

size: NA
V: TRBV15
D: NA
length: 12
J: TRBJ2-1
DNA: TGTGCCACCAGCCCCCGGTACAATGAGCAGTTCTTC
CDR3: CATSPRYNEQFF

size: NA
V: TRBV4-2
D: TRBD2
length: 15
J: TRBJ2-1
DNA: TGTGCCAGCAGCCAAACTAGCGGGAGTCGCGATGAGCAGTTCTTC
CDR3: CASSQTSGSRDEQFF

size: NA
V: TRBV19
D: NA
length: 16
J: TRBJ2-7
DNA: TGTGCCAGTAGTACCCGGACAAGGGTCGCCTCCTACGAGCAGTACTTC
CDR3: CASSTRTRVASYEQYF

size: NA
V: TRBV5-1
D: TRBD1
length: 14
J: TRBJ1-2
DNA: TGCGCCAGCAGCGCCGACACAGGGGCGGGAGGCTACACCTTC
CDR3: CASSADTGAGGYTF

size: NA
V: TRBV5-1
D: NA
length: 14
J: TRBJ2-5
DNA: TGCGCCAGCAGCTTGGAAGCAGCGCAAGAGACCCAGTACTTC
CDR3: CASSLEAAQETQYF

size: NA
V: TRBV2
D: TRBD1
length: 15
J: TRBJ1-2
DNA: TGTGCCAGCACCCGGGACAGGGAAGCTAACTATGGCTACACCTTC
CDR3: CASTRDREANYGYTF

size: NA
V: TRBV5-6
D: NA
length: 12
J: TRBJ2-5
DNA: TGTGCCAGCAGCTTGTTAGTGGAGACCCAGTACTTC
CDR3: CASSLLVETQYF

size: NA
V: TRBV29-1
D: TRBD2
length: 15
J: TRBJ2-3
DNA: TGCAGCGTTGAGGGCTTAGCGGGAGGCGGGTATACGCAGTATTTT
CDR3: CSVEGLAGGGYTQYF

size: NA
V: TRBV15
D: TRBD1
length: 15
J: TRBJ1-6
DNA: TGTGCCACCAGCAGCGAGAAGGGGGCTGGATCACCCCTCCACTTT
CDR3: CATSSEKGAGSPLHF

size: NA
V: TRBV4-1
D: TRBD2
length: 14
J: TRBJ2-1
DNA: TGCGCCAGCAGCCAAGCAGGACTAGCGGGAGAGCAGTTCTTC
CDR3: CASSQAGLAGEQFF

size: NA
V: TRBV27
D: NA
length: 14
J: TRBJ1-2
DNA: TGTGCCAGCAGTTTATCAGGGGTTGTCTATGGCTACACCTTC
CDR3: CASSLSGVVYGYTF

size: NA
V: TRBV5-1
D: TRBD1
length: 15
J: TRBJ1-6
DNA: TGCGCCAGCAGCTCGGGACAGGGTTATAATTCACCCCTCCACTTT
CDR3: CASSSGQGYNSPLHF

size: NA
V: TRBV6-5
D: NA
length: 15
J: TRBJ2-1
DNA: TGTGCCAGCAGTTACAGGAGGGCCGATTACAATGAGCAGTTCTTC
CDR3: CASSYRRADYNEQFF

size: few
V: TRBV6-5
D: TRBD1
length: 14
J: TRBJ1-2
DNA: TGTGCCAGCAGCCGGACAGGTCTTAACTATGGCTACACCTTC
CDR3: CASSRTGLNYGYTF

size: NA
V: TRBV29-1
D: TRBD1
length: 13
J: TRBJ1-5
DNA: TGCAGCGTACTCCAGGGGGTGGGGCAGCCCCAGCATTTT
CDR3: CSVLQGVGQPQHF

size: NA
V: TRBV4-2
D: TRBD1
length: 16
J: TRBJ1-1
DNA: TGTGCCAGCGGGTTTCCCGCGAGGGGGCGGAACACTGAAGCTTTCTTT
CDR3: CASGFPARGRNTEAFF

size: NA
V: TRBV24-1
D: TRBD2
length: 16
J: TRBJ2-1
DNA: TGTGCCACCAGTGACCCTAGCGGGAGCTCCTACAATGAGCAGTTCTTC
CDR3: CATSDPSGSSYNEQFF

size: NA
V: TRBV6-6
D: NA
length: 15
J: TRBJ1-6
DNA: TGTGCCAGCAGTAGTCTACAGGGTGGCAATTCACCCCTCCACTTT
CDR3: CASSSLQGGNSPLHF

size: NA
V: TRBV28
D: TRBD1
length: 15
J: TRBJ1-5
DNA: TGTGCCAGCAGGTTGGGACAGGGCAGCAATCAGCCCCAGCATTTT
CDR3: CASRLGQGSNQPQHF

size: NA
V: TRBV19
D: TRBD2
length: 19
J: TRBJ2-6
DNA: TGTGCCAGTAGTATAGTAAGCGGGAGCTTTATAACTGGGGCCAACGTCCTGACTTTC
CDR3: CASSIVSGSFITGANVLTF

size: once
V: TRBV6-5
D: NA
length: 16
J: TRBJ1-4
DNA: TGTGCCAGCAGTTATAACCCGGGAGGGGCAAATGAAAAACTGTTTTTT
CDR3: CASSYNPGGANEKLFF

size: once
V: TRBV7-9
D: NA
length: 15
J: TRBJ2-1
DNA: TGTGCCAGCAGATCAGAGGCTAGTCGAACCAGGGGGCAGTTCTTC
CDR3: CASRSEASRTRGQFF

size: NA
V: TRBV7-9
D: TRBD1
length: 15
J: TRBJ1-6
DNA: TGTGCCAGCAGCCCCAACAGGGGGTTTGATTCACCCCTCCACTTT
CDR3: CASSPNRGFDSPLHF

size: NA
V: TRBV2
D: TRBD1
length: 17
J: TRBJ1-5
DNA: TGTGCCAGCAGGGGGACAGGGGTGATCAGAAGCAATCAGCCCCAGCATTTT
CDR3: CASRGTGVIRSNQPQHF